The T cell receptor (beta chain) described here comes from a study of cytomegalovirus exposure and HLA in healthy donors. Whole-study findings and limits: The TCR clusters that emerged in the first cohort tended, a later analysis found, to co-occur in the 120 or so validation repertoires. Most TCRs appeared rarely, but some public TCRs recurred in many donors. The classifier was said to identify cytomegalovirus status with high specificity and sensitivity. Listed as cytomegalovirus-associated were 170 or so TCR beta chains.

Repertoires were generated with immunoSEQ multiplex PCR, while TCRdb's copy carries only in-frame clones and drops some. The table shows about 110,000 clones, with about 85% occurring only once. Turning to this clone: Its target is unknown.

The sample taken for sequencing was PBMCs. This sequence was found in a young woman in good health and CMV-seronegative.

This CDR3 is CASSFIRGQGNYGYTF. CDR3 DNA sequence: TGTGCCAGCAGTTTTATAAGAGGACAGGGTAACTATGGCTACACCTTC. The rearrangement uses TRBV27 and TRBJ1-2, with 8 nucleotides matching TRBD1. There are 16 residues in the CDR3. Germline V gene lookup returns CDR1 MNHEY and CDR2 SMNVEV (reference sequence). The V gene end was trimmed by 3 bases and the J gene end by 1 base; junction bases not matched to a gene: 7.